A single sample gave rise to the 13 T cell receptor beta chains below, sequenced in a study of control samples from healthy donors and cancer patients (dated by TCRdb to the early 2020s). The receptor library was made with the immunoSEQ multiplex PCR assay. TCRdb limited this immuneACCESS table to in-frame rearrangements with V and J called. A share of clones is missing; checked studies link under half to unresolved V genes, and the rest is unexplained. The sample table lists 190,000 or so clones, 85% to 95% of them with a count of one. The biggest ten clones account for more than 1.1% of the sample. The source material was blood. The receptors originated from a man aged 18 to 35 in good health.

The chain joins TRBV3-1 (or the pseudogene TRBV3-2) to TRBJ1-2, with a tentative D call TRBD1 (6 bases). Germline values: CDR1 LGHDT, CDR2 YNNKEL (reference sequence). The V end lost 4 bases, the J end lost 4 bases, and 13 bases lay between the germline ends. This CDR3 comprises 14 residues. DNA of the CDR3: TGTGCCAGCAGCCGCGAGGGGGGGGGCTATGGCTACACCTTC. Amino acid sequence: CASSREGGGYGYTF.

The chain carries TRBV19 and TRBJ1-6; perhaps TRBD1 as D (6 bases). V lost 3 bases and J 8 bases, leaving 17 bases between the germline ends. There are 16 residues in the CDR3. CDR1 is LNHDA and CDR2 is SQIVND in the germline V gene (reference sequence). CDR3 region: CASSIVKGGADSPLHF. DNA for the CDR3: TGTGCCAGTAGTATCGTTAAGGGGGGCGCGGATTCACCCCTCCACTTT. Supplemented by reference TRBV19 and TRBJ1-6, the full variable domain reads DGGITQSPKYLFRKEGQNVTLSCEQNLNHDAMYWYRQDPGQGLRLIYYSQIVNDFQKGDIAEGYSVSREKKESFPLTVTSAQKNPTAFYLCASSIVKGGADSPLHFGNGTRLTVT.

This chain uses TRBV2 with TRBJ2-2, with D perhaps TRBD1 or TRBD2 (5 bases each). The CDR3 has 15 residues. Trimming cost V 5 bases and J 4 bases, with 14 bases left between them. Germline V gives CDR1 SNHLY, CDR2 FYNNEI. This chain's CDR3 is CASSSGPSSTGELFF. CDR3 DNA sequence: TGTGCCAGCAGTTCGGGACCATCGAGCACCGGGGAGCTGTTTTTT. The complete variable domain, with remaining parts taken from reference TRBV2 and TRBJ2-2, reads EPEVTQTPSHQVTQMGQEVILRCVPISNHLYFYWYRQILGQKVEFLVSFYNNEISEKSEIFDDQFSVERPDGSNFTLKIRSTKLEDSAMYFCASSSGPSSTGELFFGEGSRLTVL.

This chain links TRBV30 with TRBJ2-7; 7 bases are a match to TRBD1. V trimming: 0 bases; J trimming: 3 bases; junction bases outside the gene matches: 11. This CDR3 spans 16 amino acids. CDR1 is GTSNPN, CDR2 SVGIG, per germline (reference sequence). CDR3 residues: CAWSVKEGAVRYEQYF. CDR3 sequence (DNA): TGTGCCTGGAGTGTAAAAGAGGGGGCGGTTCGCTACGAGCAGTACTTC.

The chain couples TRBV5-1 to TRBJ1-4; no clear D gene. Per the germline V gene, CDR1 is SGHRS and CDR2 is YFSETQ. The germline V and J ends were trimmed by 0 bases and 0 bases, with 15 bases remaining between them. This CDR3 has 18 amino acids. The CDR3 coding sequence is TGCGCCAGCAGCTTGGATCTACCAAATCGCCCAACTAATGAAAAACTGTTTTTT. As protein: CASSLDLPNRPTNEKLFF.

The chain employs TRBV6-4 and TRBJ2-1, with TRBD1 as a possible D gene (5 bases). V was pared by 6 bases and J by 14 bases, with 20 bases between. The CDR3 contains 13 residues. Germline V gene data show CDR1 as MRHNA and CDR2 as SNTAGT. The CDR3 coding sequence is TGTGCCAGCAGGGGGTGTCTCAAAGGGGTGGAGTTCTTC. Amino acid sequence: CASRGCLKGVEFF.

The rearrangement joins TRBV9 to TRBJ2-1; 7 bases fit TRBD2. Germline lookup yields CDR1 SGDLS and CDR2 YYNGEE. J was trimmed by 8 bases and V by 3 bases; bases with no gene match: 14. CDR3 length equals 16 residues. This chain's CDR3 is CASSAWRGTNLDEQFF. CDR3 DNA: TGTGCCAGCAGCGCTTGGCGGGGGACCAACCTCGATGAGCAGTTCTTC.

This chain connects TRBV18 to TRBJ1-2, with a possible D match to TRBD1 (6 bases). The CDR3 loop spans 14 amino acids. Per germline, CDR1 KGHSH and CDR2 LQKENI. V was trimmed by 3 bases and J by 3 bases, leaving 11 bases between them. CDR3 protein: CASSPATGHYGYTF. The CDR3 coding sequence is TGTGCCAGCTCACCTGCGACAGGCCACTATGGCTACACCTTC.

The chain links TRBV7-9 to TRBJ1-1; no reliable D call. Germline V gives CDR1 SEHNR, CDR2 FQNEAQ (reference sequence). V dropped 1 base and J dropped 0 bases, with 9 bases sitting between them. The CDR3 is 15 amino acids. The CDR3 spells CASSLDEQMNTEAFF. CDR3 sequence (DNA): TGTGCCAGCAGCTTAGATGAACAGATGAACACTGAAGCTTTCTTT.

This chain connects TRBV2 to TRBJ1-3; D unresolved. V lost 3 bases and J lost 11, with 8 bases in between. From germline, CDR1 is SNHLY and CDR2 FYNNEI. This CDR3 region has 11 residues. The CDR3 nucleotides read TGTGCCAGCAGTGAGGAGGGCCCCATATATTTT. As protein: CASSEEGPIYF.

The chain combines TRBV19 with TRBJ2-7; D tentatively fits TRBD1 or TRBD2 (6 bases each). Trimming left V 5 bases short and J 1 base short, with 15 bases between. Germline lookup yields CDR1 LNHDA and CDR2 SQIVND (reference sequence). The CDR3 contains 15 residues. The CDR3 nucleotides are TGTGCCAGTAGTGCCACTAGAGGGGGGTCCTACGAGCAGTACTTC. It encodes CASSATRGGSYEQYF.

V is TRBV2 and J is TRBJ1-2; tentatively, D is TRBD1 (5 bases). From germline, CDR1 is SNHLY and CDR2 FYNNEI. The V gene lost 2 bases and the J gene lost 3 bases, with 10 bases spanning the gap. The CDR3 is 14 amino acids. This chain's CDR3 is CASSEPDRYYGYTF. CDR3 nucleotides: TGTGCCAGCAGTGAACCCGACAGATACTATGGCTACACCTTC.

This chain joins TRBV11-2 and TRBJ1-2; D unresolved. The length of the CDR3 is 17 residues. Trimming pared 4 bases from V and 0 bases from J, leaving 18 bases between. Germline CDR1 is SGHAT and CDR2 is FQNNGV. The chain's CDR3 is CASSSYLGRATNYGYTF. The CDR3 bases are TGTGCCAGCAGCTCTTACCTAGGACGGGCCACTAACTATGGCTACACCTTC. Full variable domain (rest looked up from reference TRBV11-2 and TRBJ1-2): EAGVAQSPRYKIIEKRQSVAFWCNPISGHATLYWYQQILGQGPKLLIQFQNNGVVDDSQLPKDRFSAERLKGVDSTLKIQPAKLEDSAVYLCASSSYLGRATNYGYTFGSGTRLTVV.